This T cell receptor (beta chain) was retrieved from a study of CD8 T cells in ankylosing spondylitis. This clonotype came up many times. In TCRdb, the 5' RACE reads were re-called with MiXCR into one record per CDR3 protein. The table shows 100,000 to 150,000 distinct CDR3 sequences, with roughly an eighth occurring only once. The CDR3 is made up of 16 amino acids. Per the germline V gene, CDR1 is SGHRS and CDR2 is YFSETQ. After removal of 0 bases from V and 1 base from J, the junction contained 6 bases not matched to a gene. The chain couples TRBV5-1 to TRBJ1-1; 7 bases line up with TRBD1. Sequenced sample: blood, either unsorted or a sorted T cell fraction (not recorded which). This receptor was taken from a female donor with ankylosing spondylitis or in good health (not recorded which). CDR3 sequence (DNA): TGCGCCAGCAGCTTGGTGGGACAGAGTACGAACACTGAAGCTTTCTTT. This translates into CASSLVGQSTNTEAFF.